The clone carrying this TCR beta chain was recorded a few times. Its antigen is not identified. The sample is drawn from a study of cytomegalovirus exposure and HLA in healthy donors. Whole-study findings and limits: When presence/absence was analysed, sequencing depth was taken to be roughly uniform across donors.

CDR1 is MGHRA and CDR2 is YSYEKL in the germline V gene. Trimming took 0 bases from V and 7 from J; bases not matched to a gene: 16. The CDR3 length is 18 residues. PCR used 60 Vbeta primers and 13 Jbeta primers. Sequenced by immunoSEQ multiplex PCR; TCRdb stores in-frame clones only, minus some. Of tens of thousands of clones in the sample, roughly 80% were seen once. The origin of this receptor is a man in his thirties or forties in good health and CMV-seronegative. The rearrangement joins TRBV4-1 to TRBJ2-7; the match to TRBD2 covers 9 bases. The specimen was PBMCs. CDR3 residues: CASSQDIPREAGGREQYF. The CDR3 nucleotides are TGCGCCAGCAGCCAAGATATCCCCCGGGAAGCGGGAGGTAGGGAGCAGTACTTC.